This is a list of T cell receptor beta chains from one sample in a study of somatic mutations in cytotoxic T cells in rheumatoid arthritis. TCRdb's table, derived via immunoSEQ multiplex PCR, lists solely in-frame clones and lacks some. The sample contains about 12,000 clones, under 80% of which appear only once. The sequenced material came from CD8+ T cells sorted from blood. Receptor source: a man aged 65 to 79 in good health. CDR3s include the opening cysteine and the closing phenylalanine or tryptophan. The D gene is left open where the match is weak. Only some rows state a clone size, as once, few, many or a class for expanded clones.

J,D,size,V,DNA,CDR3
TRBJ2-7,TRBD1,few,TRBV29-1,TGCAGCGTTGAAGATGGGACAGAACGCTACGAGCAGTACTTC,CSVEDGTERYEQYF
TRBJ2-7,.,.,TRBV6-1,TGTGCCAGCACCCAATGGGCCGGGTACGAGCAGTACTTC,CASTQWAGYEQYF
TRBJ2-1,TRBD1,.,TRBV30,TGTGCCTGGAGTGGGGACAGGAATTACAATGAGCAGTTCTTC,CAWSGDRNYNEQFF
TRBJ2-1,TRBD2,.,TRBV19,TGTGCCAGTAGTATGGCGGGGGGGACTAGCGGCTTCTACAATGAGCAGTTCTTC,CASSMAGGTSGFYNEQFF
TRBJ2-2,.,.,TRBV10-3,TGTGCCATCAGTGAGTCGGCGCAGGGGAGAACGGGGGAGCTGTTTTTT,CAISESAQGRTGELFF
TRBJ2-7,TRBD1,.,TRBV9,TGTGCCAGCAGCCCCCGACAGGGGGGCTACGAGCAGTACTTC,CASSPRQGGYEQYF
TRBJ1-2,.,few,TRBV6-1,TGTGCCAGCCGCGACATTGGCTACACCTTC,CASRDIGYTF
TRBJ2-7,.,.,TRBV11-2,TGTGCCAGCAGCTTAATAACTGGGACTGCCTACGAGCAGTACTTC,CASSLITGTAYEQYF
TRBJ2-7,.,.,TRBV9,TGTGCCAGCAGCGTAGAAGCTGCAAGCTCCTACGAGCAGTACTTC,CASSVEAASSYEQYF
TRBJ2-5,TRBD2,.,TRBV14,TGTGCCAGCAGCCAAGCTCGTAGCGGGGGAGAGACCCAGTACTTC,CASSQARSGGETQYF
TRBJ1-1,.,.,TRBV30,TGTGCCTCCCTTCCTGCCGGTGGTCTGGGAGGAGGAGCTGAAGCTTTCTTT,CASLPAGGLGGGAEAFF
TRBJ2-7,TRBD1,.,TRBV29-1,TGCAGCGTTGAAGGGTCGACAGGGGGTTCCTACGAGCAGTACTTC,CSVEGSTGGSYEQYF
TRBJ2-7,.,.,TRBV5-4,TGTGCCAGCAGCTTGGGACTAGACCCCTACGAGCAGTACTTC,CASSLGLDPYEQYF
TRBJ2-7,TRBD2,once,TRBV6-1,TGTGCCAGCAGTGGGGGGGTTAGCGGGAACGAGCAGTACTTC,CASSGGVSGNEQYF
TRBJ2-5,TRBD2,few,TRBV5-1,TGCGCCAGCAGCTTGGGGAATAGCGGGGGGTATCAAGAGACCCAGTACTTC,CASSLGNSGGYQETQYF
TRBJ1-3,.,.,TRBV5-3,TGTGCCAGAAGCTTACGGATGTGGAAGGTATATTTT,CARSLRMWKVYF
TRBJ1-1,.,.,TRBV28,TGTGCCAGCAGCTCCGGCCGGCGCACTGAAGCTTTCTTT,CASSSGRRTEAFF
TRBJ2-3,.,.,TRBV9,TGTGCCAGCAGCCCGTTCTTCACAGATACGCAGTATTTT,CASSPFFTDTQYF
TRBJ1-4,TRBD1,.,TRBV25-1,TGTGCCAGCAGTGACCCCGGACAGGGGGCGATCGATGAAAAACTGTTTTTT,CASSDPGQGAIDEKLFF
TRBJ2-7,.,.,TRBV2,TGTGCCAGCAGTGAAGCCGGGGGCCCTTACGAGCAGTACTTC,CASSEAGGPYEQYF
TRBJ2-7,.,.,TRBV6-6,TGTGCCAGCAGTTACCGGGGGACGGAATCCTACGAGCAGTACTTC,CASSYRGTESYEQYF
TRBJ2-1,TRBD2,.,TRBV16,TGTGCCAGCAGTCATCGACTAGCGGGAGAGAACCTCTACAATGAGCAGTTCTTC,CASSHRLAGENLYNEQFF
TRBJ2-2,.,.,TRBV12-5,TGTGCTAGTGGTTTGGTACGAGGGTACACCGGGGAGCTGTTTTTT,CASGLVRGYTGELFF
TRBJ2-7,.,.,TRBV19,TGTGCCAGTAGTATGTACGGGACCTACGAGCAGTACTTC,CASSMYGTYEQYF
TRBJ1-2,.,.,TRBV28,TGTGCCAGCAGTTTATCGCCCGGGAACGGCTACACCTTC,CASSLSPGNGYTF
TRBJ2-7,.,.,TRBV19,TGTGCCAGTAGTATTCAGGGGAACGAGCAGTACTTC,CASSIQGNEQYF
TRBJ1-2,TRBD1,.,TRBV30,TGTGCCTGGAGTGTAAACTTACAGGGGACTGATGGCTACACCTTC,CAWSVNLQGTDGYTF
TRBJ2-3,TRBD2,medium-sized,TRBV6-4,TGTGCCAGCAGTGACTCGGCTAGCGGGGGGGCAGATACGCAGTATTTT,CASSDSASGGADTQYF
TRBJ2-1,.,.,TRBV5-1,TGCGCCAGCAGAAAGGACGGCCACAATGAGCAGTTCTTC,CASRKDGHNEQFF
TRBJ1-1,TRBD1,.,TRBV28,TGTGCCAGCAGTAGACAGGGGACAGGCACTGAAGCTTTCTTT,CASSRQGTGTEAFF
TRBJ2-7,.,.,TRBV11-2,TGTGCCAGCAGCTTAGATCGAATAGGCCCCTACGAGCAGTACTTC,CASSLDRIGPYEQYF
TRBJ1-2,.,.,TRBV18,TGTGCCAGCTCGCCCGGGAATAACTATGGCTACACCTTC,CASSPGNNYGYTF
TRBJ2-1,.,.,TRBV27,TGTGCCAGCAGCTTCTCCGGCCGTCGCGATGAGCAGTTCTTC,CASSFSGRRDEQFF
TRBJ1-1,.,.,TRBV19,TGTGCCAGTAGTATTGGGGGAGGAAGGACTGAAGCTTTCTTT,CASSIGGGRTEAFF
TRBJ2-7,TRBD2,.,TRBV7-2,TGTGCCAGCAGCTACGGACTAGCGGGGTCGTACGAGCAGTACTTC,CASSYGLAGSYEQYF
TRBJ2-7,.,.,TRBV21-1,TGTGCCAGCAGCAATCCGGGACCCTCCTACGAGCAGTACTTC,CASSNPGPSYEQYF
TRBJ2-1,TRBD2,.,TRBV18,TGTGCCAGCTCACCGGGCCTAGCGGGGGACAAGTACAATGAGCAGTTCTTC,CASSPGLAGDKYNEQFF
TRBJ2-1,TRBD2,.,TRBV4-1,TGCGCCAGCAGCCCTAGCGGGAGTACAGGCAATGAGCAGTTCTTC,CASSPSGSTGNEQFF
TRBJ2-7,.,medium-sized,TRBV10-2,TGCGCCAGCAGCGCCGGGATAGCCGCCTCCTACGAGCAGTACTTC,CASSAGIAASYEQYF